This T cell receptor (beta chain) comes out of a study of blood T cell repertoires in COVID-19 (TCRdb year 2020). With regard to the full study: Samples covering the acute and convalescent phases of COVID-19 were provided by collaborators in the United States, Italy and Spain. The prospective study material was composed of cDNA or gDNA derived from T cells, B-cell-depleted T cells, or PBMCs. The dataset comprised deeply sampled blood TCRbeta repertoires from subjects exposed to, actively infected with, or recovered from COVID-19. The repertoires were released in a freely available public database meant as a resource for research on the immune response to SARS-CoV-2. The samples were drawn from the first 160 participants of the ongoing ImmuneRACE study and from more than 1,000 subjects provided by 6 global collaborators. A de-identified subject ID, COVID-19 status, age in years and sex were almost always included in the sample metadata. Where HLA class I and class II types were available, the types were taken from metadata supplied by the sample provider, not from assay-based typing.

What the work shows at the level of the full study, not this receptor alone: How much clinical and demographic metadata was included differed by source and by participant, and the metadata was provided uncurated.

A note on this clone: The antigen it binds to is not known. Base quality data are lacking; no much larger clone is found one base away.

TCRbeta CDR3 regions were amplified from genomic DNA using the immunoSEQ Assay, a bias-controlled multiplex PCR. Per the source publication's procedure: Within the assay, amplification of reference gene primers was used to estimate how many nucleated cells each sample contained. Sequence reads were collapsed and filtered to measure the absolute abundance of every unique TCRbeta CDR3 rearrangement. For each sample, productive Simpson clonality was calculated by taking the square root of Simpson's diversity index across productive rearrangements. TCRdb carries this immuneACCESS record with in-frame sequences only. Its versions omit some clonotypes, under half of them owing to an unresolved V gene in the studies checked, with the rest unexplained. The V and J calls and clone size come from that table; D and trimming were worked out from the DNA. Counted in this sample were tens of thousands of clones; roughly 86% of them appeared once. The ten largest clones represent more than 6.5% of the sample.

Each collaborating institution followed its own protocols to collect whole blood in K2EDTA tubes. For TCRbeta analysis, collaborators shipped samples in one of three forms: frozen whole blood, isolated PBMCs, or DNA extracted from either of those sample types. The CDR3 goes from the cysteine to the phenylalanine over 14 residues. Just the 42-base CDR3 DNA is kept, in frame starting at base 1. CDR1 and CDR2 were assigned from the germline V gene (reference sequence) as LNHDA and SQIVND. V is reduced by 5 bases and J by 3 bases, leaving a spacing of 10 bases between them. The rearrangement joined TRBV19 to TRBJ2-2, with the D segment identity uncertain. The receptor comes from a man between 50 and 59 years old with active COVID-19. The sequenced material came from peripheral blood. The sequence in DNA is TGTGCCAGTAGTTCTCAGGCTCACACCGGGGAGCTGTTTTTT. This codes for CASSSQAHTGELFF.